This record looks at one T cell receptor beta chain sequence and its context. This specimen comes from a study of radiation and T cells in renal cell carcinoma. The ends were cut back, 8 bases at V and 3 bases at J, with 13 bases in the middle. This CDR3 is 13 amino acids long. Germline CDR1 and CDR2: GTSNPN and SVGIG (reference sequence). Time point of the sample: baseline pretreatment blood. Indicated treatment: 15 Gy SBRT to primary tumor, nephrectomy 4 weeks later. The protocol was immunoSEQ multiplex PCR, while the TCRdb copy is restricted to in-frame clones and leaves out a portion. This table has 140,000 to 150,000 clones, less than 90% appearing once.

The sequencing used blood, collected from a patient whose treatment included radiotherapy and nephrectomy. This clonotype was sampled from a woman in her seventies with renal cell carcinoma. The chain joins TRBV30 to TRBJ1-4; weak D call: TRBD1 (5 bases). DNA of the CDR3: TGTGCCCGACGGGACCCACCTAATGAAAAACTGTTTTTT. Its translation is CARRDPPNEKLFF.